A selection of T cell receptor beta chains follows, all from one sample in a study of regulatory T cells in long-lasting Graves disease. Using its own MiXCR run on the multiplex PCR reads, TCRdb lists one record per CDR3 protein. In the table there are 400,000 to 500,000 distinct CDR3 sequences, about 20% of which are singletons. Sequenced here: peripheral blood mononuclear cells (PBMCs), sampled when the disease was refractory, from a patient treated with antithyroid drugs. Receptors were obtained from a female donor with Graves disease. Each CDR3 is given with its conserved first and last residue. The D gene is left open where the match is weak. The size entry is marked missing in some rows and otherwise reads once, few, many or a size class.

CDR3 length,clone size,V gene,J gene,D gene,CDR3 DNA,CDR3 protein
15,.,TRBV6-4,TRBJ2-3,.,TGTGCCAGCAGCCCATACGGGGGGCCGTCAGATACGCAGTATTTT,CASSPYGGPSDTQYF
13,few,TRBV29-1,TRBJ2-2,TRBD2,TGCAGTGGGAGACTAGCGGGAGTCGGGGAGCTGTTTTTT,CSGRLAGVGELFF
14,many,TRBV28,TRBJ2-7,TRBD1,TGTGCCAGCAGCTCCCAGGGACAGTCCTACGAGCAGTACTTC,CASSSQGQSYEQYF
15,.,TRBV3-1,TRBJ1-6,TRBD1,TGTGCCAGCAGCCAAGGGACAGGATTAAATTCACCCCTCCACTTT,CASSQGTGLNSPLHF
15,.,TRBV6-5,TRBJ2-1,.,TGTGCCAGCAGTTACCGGGCAGGGTTCGACAATGAGCAGTTCTTC,CASSYRAGFDNEQFF
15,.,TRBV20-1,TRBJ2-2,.,TGCAGTGCTAGAGGTCAGGGGCGCGGCACCGGGGAGCTGTTTTTT,CSARGQGRGTGELFF
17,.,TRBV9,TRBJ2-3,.,TGTGCCAGCAGCGTTAACCCGGGACTGATCGGCACAGATACGCAGTATTTT,CASSVNPGLIGTDTQYF
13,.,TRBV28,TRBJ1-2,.,TGTGCCAGCAGTACCGGGACGTCGGTAGGCTACACCTTC,CASSTGTSVGYTF
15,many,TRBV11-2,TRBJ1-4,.,TGTGCCAGCAGCAAATTCCGGGCAACTAATGAAAAACTGTTTTTT,CASSKFRATNEKLFF
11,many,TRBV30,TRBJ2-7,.,TGTGCCTGGATAGCCTCCTACGAGCAGTACTTC,CAWIASYEQYF
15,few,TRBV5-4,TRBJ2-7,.,TGTGCCAGCAGCTCCTCGGGACCCCCGGACCACGAGCAGTACTTC,CASSSSGPPDHEQYF
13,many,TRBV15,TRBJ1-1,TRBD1,TGTGCCACCAGCAGGGACAGGCCGACTGAAGCTTTCTTT,CATSRDRPTEAFF
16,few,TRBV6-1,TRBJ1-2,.,TGTGCCAGCAGCGATGACCCCCGCATCGCTAACTATGGCTACACCTTC,CASSDDPRIANYGYTF
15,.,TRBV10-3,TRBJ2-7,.,TGTGCCATCAGTGAGTCGCGGGCCCAATGGTACGAGCAGTACTTC,CAISESRAQWYEQYF
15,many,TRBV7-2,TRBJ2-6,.,TGTGCCAGCAGCTCACAGGGTCCAGGGGCCAACGTCCTGACTTTC,CASSSQGPGANVLTF
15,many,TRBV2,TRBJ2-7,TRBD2,TGTGCCAGCAGTGATCGGCGGGAGGGAAAGTACGAGCAGTACTTC,CASSDRREGKYEQYF
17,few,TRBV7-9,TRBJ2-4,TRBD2,TGTGCCAGCAGCTCCAGGGCGCTAGCGGGAGCAAAAAACATTCAGTACTTC,CASSSRALAGAKNIQYF
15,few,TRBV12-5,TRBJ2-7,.,TGTGCTAGTGGTCAGGGCTCCCTTCTTAACTACGAGCAGTACTTC,CASGQGSLLNYEQYF
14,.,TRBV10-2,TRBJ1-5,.,TGCGCCAGCCGGGGGTCAAATAGCAATCAGCCCCAGCATTTT,CASRGSNSNQPQHF